This TCR beta chain comes out of a study of tumor-infiltrating lymphocytes in localized non-small cell lung cancer. In the study overall: From each patient, both tumor and uninvolved lung, non-adjacent to tumor, were sampled.

The CDR3 has 15 residues. CDR1 is SGHRS and CDR2 is YFSETQ in the germline V gene. The V and J ends lost 4 bases and 0 bases respectively, with 11 bases between them. Measured with immunoSEQ multiplex PCR; TCRdb has only the in-frame clones, and not every one. Here the sample spans about 15,000 clones, less than 75% being singletons. Source material: uninvolved lung tissue not adjacent to the tumor. V usage is TRBV5-1 and J usage is TRBJ1-3, with D possibly being TRBD1 (6 bases). This TCR was sampled from a human donor with non-small cell lung cancer. Written as DNA, the CDR3 is TGCGCCAGCAGCGCGGCAGGGGACTCTGGAAACACCATATATTTT. This translates into CASSAAGDSGNTIYF.